This TCR beta chain was sequenced during a study of beta chain features in type 1 diabetes. Overall study results and limits: All four CD4+ subsets from Type 1 diabetes patients carried moderately but significantly shorter TCRB CDR3s.

Germline V gives CDR1 SEHNR, CDR2 FQNEAQ (reference sequence). The CDR3 consists of 16 residues. Unmatched junction bases numbered 9, after V lost 5 bases and J lost 2 bases. This clone showed up just a few times. Its target is not known. Sequenced material consisted of expressed TCRB transcripts (all of the isolated RNA was reverse transcribed). Libraries were prepared by immunoSEQ multiplex PCR; TCRdb keeps only in-frame clonotypes and omits some of them. This sample has roughly 700,000 clones, with about an eighth found just once. This TCR derives from a man between 18 and 29 years old with type 1 diabetes. The chain employs TRBV7-9 and TRBJ2-3; TRBD1 matches 8 bases. The sequenced sample was naive CD4+ T cells from blood. The CDR3 sequence: CASSGKDRANTDTQYF. CDR3 in DNA: TGTGCCAGCAGCGGGAAGGACAGGGCGAACACAGATACGCAGTATTTT.